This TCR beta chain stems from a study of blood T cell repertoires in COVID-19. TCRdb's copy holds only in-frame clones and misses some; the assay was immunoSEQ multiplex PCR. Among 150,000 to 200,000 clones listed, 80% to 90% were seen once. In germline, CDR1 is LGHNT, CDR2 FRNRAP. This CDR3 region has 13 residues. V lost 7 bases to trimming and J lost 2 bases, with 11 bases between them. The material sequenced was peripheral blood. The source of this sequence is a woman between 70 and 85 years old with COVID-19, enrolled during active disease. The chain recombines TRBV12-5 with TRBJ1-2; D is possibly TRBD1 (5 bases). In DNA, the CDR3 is TGTGCTAGTGCCCCAGACAGAAACTATGGCTACACCTTC. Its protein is CASAPDRNYGYTF. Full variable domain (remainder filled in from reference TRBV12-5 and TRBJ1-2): DARVTQTPRHKVTEMGQEVTMRCQPILGHNTVFWYRQTMMQGLELLAYFRNRAPLDDSGMPKDRFSAEMPDATLATLKIQPSEPRDSAVYFCASAPDRNYGYTFGSGTRLTVV.